The 15 T cell receptor beta chains presented below share a single source sample, sequenced in a study of CD8+CD57+ T cells in acquired aplastic anemia. Before being chosen for sequencing, patients had shown CD8+CD57+ cell expansion by flow cytometry. The TCR beta profiling, which covered VDJ combination and CDR3 sequence, was carried out using genomic DNA as the template. From the reads, TCRdb called clonotypes with MiXCR, one entry per CDR3 protein. Among about 160,000 distinct CDR3 sequences listed, about half were seen once. Source material: sorted CD4+, CD8+, or CD8+CD57+ T cells (not recorded which) from PBMCs. The receptors here all came from a human donor with aplastic anemia.

The chain links TRBV19 to TRBJ1-4; 8 nucleotides match TRBD1. J lost 7 bases, V lost 5 bases, and 9 bases had no gene match. CDR3 length equals 15 residues. Per germline, CDR1 LNHDA and CDR2 SQIVND (reference sequence). CDR3 residues: CASSLAGQGSEKLFF. CDR3 DNA: TGTGCCAGTAGTCTCGCCGGACAGGGTAGTGAAAAACTGTTTTTT.

In its sample, this clonotype was seen many times. V gene TRBV13 combines with J gene TRBJ1-2, with a tentative D call TRBD1 (6 bases). The CDR3 is 13 amino acids. Germline assignment: CDR1 PRHDT and CDR2 FYEKMQ (reference sequence). The germline V and J ends were trimmed by 0 bases and 7 bases, with 9 bases remaining between them. Written as DNA, the CDR3 is TGTGCCAGCAGCTTAGGGGGGGCCGGTGGCTACACCTTC. It codes for CASSLGGAGGYTF.

The rearrangement links TRBV12-3 or TRBV12-4 to TRBJ1-1; 7 bases are a match to TRBD1. Losses at the gene ends were 7 bases for V and 5 bases for J; bases not matched to a gene: 10. This CDR3 spans 14 amino acids. In DNA, the CDR3 is TGTGCCAGCAAATCATCAGGGGGTGGGACTGAAGCTTTCTTT. Translation gives CASKSSGGGTEAFF.

This clonotype was seen repeatedly, ten times or more. The CDR3 DNA reads as TGTGCCAGCAGCACGAGCGGGGCCTACAATGAGCAGTTCTTC. Amino acid sequence: CASSTSGAYNEQFF. The J gene is TRBJ2-1, the V gene TRBV7-2; 7 positions agree with TRBD2. After removal of 5 bases from V and 2 bases from J, the junction contained 3 bases not matched to a gene. CDR3 length: 14 amino acids. In germline, CDR1 is SGHTA, CDR2 FQGNSA.

Worth noting for this clonotype: The germline gene is not matched at one end of the junction; a read error may be the cause. The chain is built from TRBV6-5 and TRBJ1-4, with 9 bases lining up with TRBD1. This CDR3 is 16 amino acids long. Germline values: CDR1 MNHEY, CDR2 SVGAGI. The CDR3: CASRSSGGTGRSQLSF. The CDR3 DNA follows: TGTGCCAGCAGGTCCTCGGGGGGGACAGGGAGATCACAACTGTCTTTT.

With respect to this clonotype: One base away lies a much larger clone, so this may be a sequencing read error. The V call is TRBV14, the J call TRBJ1-2, with 7 bases matching TRBD1. This CDR3 spans 18 amino acids. CDR1 and CDR2 (germline): SGHDN, FVKESK. The CDR3 DNA follows: TGTCCAAAAGCTTTCGCCCCAGCAGCCAGTAACAGGGGAGGTGGCTACACCTTC. Protein product: CPKAFAPAASNRGGGYTF. Supplemented by reference TRBV14 and TRBJ1-2, the full variable domain reads EAGVTQFPSHSVIEKGQTVTLRCDPISGHDNLYWYRRVMGKEIKFLLHFVKESKQDESGMPNNRFLAERTGGTYSTLKVQPAELEDSGVYFCPKAFAPAASNRGGGYTFGSGTRLTVV.

This chain uses TRBV11-3 with TRBJ2-5; 10 bases map to TRBD1. This CDR3 is built from 14 residues. With 5 bases clipped from V and 4 bases from J, the junction kept 4 bases outside the gene matches. The germline V gene encodes CDR1 SGHNT and CDR2 YENEEA. The CDR3 sequence is CASSPRTGGETQYF. The DNA for the CDR3 is TGTGCCAGCAGCCCCCGGACAGGGGGAGAGACCCAGTACTTC.

This clonotype was seen only a few times. Here the CDR3 DNA reads TGTGCCACCAGTGATGAAGGGGGCAGGCAGCCCCAGCATTTT. This translates into CATSDEGGRQPQHF. This chain joins TRBV24-1 and TRBJ1-5, with TRBD1 matching 7 bases. Germline V lookup: CDR1 KGHDR, CDR2 SFDVKD. J gave up 7 bases and V 3 bases, and 5 bases lay outside the gene matches. CDR3 length equals 14 residues.

The rearrangement links TRBV5-4 to TRBJ2-3, with D possibly being TRBD2 (6 bases). The CDR3 runs 16 residues. Trimming removed 0 bases from V and 2 bases from J, with 13 bases in between. The germline CDR1 and CDR2 sequences are SGHNT and YYREEE (reference sequence). This CDR3 is CASSLDFSGITDTQYF. The CDR3, as DNA: TGTGCCAGCAGCTTGGATTTTAGCGGTATCACAGATACGCAGTATTTT.

This rearrangement joins TRBV25-1 to TRBJ2-2, with 9 nucleotides matching TRBD1. Germline trimming cut 3 bases from V and 5 bases from J; bases unmatched to any gene: 7. The CDR3 totals 16 residues. Germline V gene sequence: CDR1 MGHDK, CDR2 SYGVNS. CDR3 in DNA: TGTGCCAGCAGTGACTCGGGACAGGGCCTTACCGGGGAGCTGTTTTTT. Its translation: CASSDSGQGLTGELFF.

This clonotype occurred many times. The genes are TRBV25-1 and TRBJ2-5; TRBD2 aligns across 7 bases. The CDR3 totals 14 residues. In germline, CDR1 is MGHDK, CDR2 SYGVNS. With 1 base clipped from V and 4 bases from J, the junction kept 3 bases outside the gene matches. The CDR3 DNA reads as TGTGCCAGCAGTGAATGGGGGGGAGTAGAGACCCAGTACTTC. Translating gives CASSEWGGVETQYF.

V is TRBV15 and J is TRBJ1-1; no reliable D call. CDR1 and CDR2 from the germline V gene are LNHNV and YYDKDF (reference sequence). Trimming cost V 0 bases and J 8 bases, with 7 bases left between them. The length of the CDR3 is 12 residues. The CDR3 DNA reads as TGTGCCACCAGCAGAGATCGGGAGGAAGCTTTCTTT. It specifies CATSRDREEAFF.

This clonotype was counted only a few times. V usage is TRBV7-2 and J usage is TRBJ2-6; no clear D. The V end was cut by 5 bases, the J end by 5 bases, with 4 bases between. The germline CDR1 and CDR2 sequences are SGHTA and FQGNSA. This CDR3 spans 12 amino acids. The CDR3 protein is CASSPRANVLTF. The CDR3 bases are TGTGCCAGCAGCCCCAGGGCCAACGTCCTGACTTTC.

This clonotype was picked up many times. The chain is built from TRBV2 and TRBJ2-2; D is uncertain. This CDR3 is 14 amino acids long. Per germline, CDR1 SNHLY and CDR2 FYNNEI. Between the trimmed V and J ends, which lost 6 bases and 2 bases, there was a span of 10 bases. CDR3 protein: CASRVGGNTGELFF. The CDR3 bases are TGTGCCAGCAGGGTCGGCGGTAACACCGGGGAGCTGTTTTTT.

This clonotype has more than one count but fewer than ten. A much bigger clone sits one base away, suggesting this may be a read error. This rearrangement joins TRBV5-1 to TRBJ2-5; TRBD2 might be the D (6 bases). The CDR3 is made up of 14 amino acids. Germline CDR1 SGHRS, CDR2 YFSETQ. The CDR3 loop is CASSSTGTQEAQYF. CDR3 coding DNA: TGCGCCAGCAGCTCCACCGGGACTCAAGAGGCCCAGTACTTC.